This T cell receptor (beta chain) is drawn from a study of cytomegalovirus exposure and HLA in healthy donors. General study points: With DRB1 most and HLA-C fewest, TCR association rates differed between HLA loci in a later analysis. Most TCR sequences were rare, but some public TCRs occurred in many donors. In an earlier analysis, productive rearrangement rates for most beta V segments clustered near 87% or 30%.

V gave up 4 bases and J gave up 4 bases, with 10 bases separating them. Per the germline V gene, CDR1 is SGDLS and CDR2 is YYNGEE. This CDR3 spans 13 amino acids. This PCR relied on a set of 60 Vbeta primers and 13 Jbeta primers. Sequencing was performed with immunoSEQ multiplex PCR; in TCRdb, only in-frame clones are kept and a portion is missing. Among 110,000 to 150,000 clones listed, approximately 9% were seen once. About this clone itself: Antigen unknown.

J is TRBJ2-3 and V is TRBV9; D call uncertain. The specimen was PBMCs. This sequence originates from a male donor in good health and CMV-seronegative. CDR3 in DNA: TGTGCCAGCAGCCCCTCGCCGGCAGATACGCAGTATTTT. Residues: CASSPSPADTQYF.